A single sample gave rise to the 9 T cell receptor beta chains below, sequenced in a study. TCRdb re-derived calls from the reads in MiXCR, one entry per CDR3 protein. Among 310 or so distinct CDR3 sequences listed, roughly 10% were seen once. Sequencing was performed on CD4+ T cells from peripheral blood. These receptors all come from a human donor with rheumatoid arthritis.

In regard to this clonotype: Given a much more abundant clone one base away, this may be a read error. V usage is TRBV7-3 and J usage is TRBJ2-2, with D hard to call. Per germline, CDR1 SGHTA and CDR2 FQGTGA. CDR3 length: 13 residues. In DNA form, the CDR3 reads TGTGTCAGCAGCTCGCAGAACACCGGGGAGCTGTTTTTT. Amino acid sequence: CVSSSQNTGELFF.

The chain links TRBV2 to TRBJ2-3; 7 bases agree with TRBD2. The junction had 10 bases not matched to a gene; V was cut back by 7 bases and J by 0 bases. The CDR3 covers 16 residues. The germline V gene has CDR1 SNHLY and CDR2 FYNNEI. The CDR3 nucleotides read TGTGCCAGCACATTCGTAGGCGGGAGTAGCACAGATACGCAGTATTTT. Its protein product is CASTFVGGSSTDTQYF.

By proportion, this clonotype is medium-sized (0.01 to 0.1%). This chain links TRBV5-1 with TRBJ2-2; D is perhaps TRBD2 (5 bases). Per germline, CDR1 SGHRS and CDR2 YFSETQ. Trimming cost V 5 bases and J 1 base, with 6 bases left between them. CDR3 length: 13 amino acids. The CDR3 nucleotides read TGCGCCAGCAGGAGGGAGAACACCGGGGAGCTGTTTTTT. This gives the protein CASRRENTGELFF.

This clonotype qualifies as medium-sized. This rearrangement joins TRBV2 to TRBJ1-4, with 10 positions matching TRBD1. Germline values: CDR1 SNHLY, CDR2 FYNNEI. The CDR3 covers 14 residues. Trimming took 6 bases from V and 7 from J; bases not matched to a gene: 5. CDR3 DNA: TGTGCCAGCAGGAGACGGGACAGGGGTGAAAAACTGTTTTTT. Its protein is CASRRRDRGEKLFF.

This clonotype is labeled medium-sized. This chain joins TRBV15 and TRBJ2-3; D gene ambiguous. The germline gives CDR1 LNHNV, CDR2 YYDKDF (reference sequence). This CDR3 region has 16 residues. V gave up 0 bases and J gave up 0 bases, with 10 bases separating them. The CDR3 DNA reads as TGTGCCACCAGCAGAGATGGCGGAATTAGCACAGATACGCAGTATTTT. Residues: CATSRDGGISTDTQYF.

This clonotype was seen only once. A much larger clone lies a single base off, so this may be a read error. The gene calls are TRBV7-2 and TRBJ1-2; unclear D gene. Germline lookup yields CDR1 SGHTA and CDR2 FQGNSA. The length of the CDR3 is 13 residues. The V end was cut by 6 bases, the J end by 3 bases, with 11 bases between. The CDR3 nucleotides read TGTGCCAGCAGACAAACTGTGGACTATGGCTACACCTTC. Protein sequence: CASRQTVDYGYTF. Complete variable domain (other parts from reference TRBV7-2 and TRBJ1-2): GAGVSQSPSNKVTEKGKDVELRCDPISGHTALYWYRQSLGQGLEFLIYFQGNSAPDKSGLPSDRFSAERTGGSVSTLTIQRTQQEDSAVYLCASRQTVDYGYTFGSGTRLTVV.

This clonotype counts as medium-sized. The V call is TRBV2, the J call TRBJ1-4; a possible D gene is TRBD1 (5 bases). Trimming pared 6 bases from V and 0 bases from J, leaving 8 bases between. CDR3 length equals 14 residues. Germline CDR1 reads SNHLY; CDR2 reads FYNNEI. CDR3: CASSAGATNEKLFF. The CDR3 DNA sequence: TGTGCCAGCAGCGCGGGGGCAACTAATGAAAAACTGTTTTTT.

In this sample, this clonotype is large. The chain recombines TRBV4-1 with TRBJ1-1, with D unresolved. V lost 6 bases and J 1 base, leaving 15 bases between the germline ends. This CDR3 comprises 15 residues. Germline loops: CDR1 MGHRA, CDR2 YSYEKL. The CDR3 reads CASSQQGLRNTEAFF. The CDR3 coding sequence is TGCGCCAGCAGTCAACAAGGGCTGAGGAACACTGAAGCTTTCTTT.

Within the sample, this clonotype is medium-sized. This chain connects TRBV12-3 or TRBV12-4 to TRBJ2-2; TRBD1 agrees at 10 bases. The V and J ends lost 3 bases and 1 base, in that order; junction bases with no gene match: 8. This CDR3 has 18 amino acids. This CDR3 reads CASSFGQGVPLNTGELFF. The CDR3 region has the DNA TGTGCCAGCAGTTTCGGACAGGGGGTACCCTTGAACACCGGGGAGCTGTTTTTT.